These 23 T cell receptor beta chains originate from one sample sequenced in a study of a mutant IDH1 vaccine in newly diagnosed glioma. Sequenced by immunoSEQ multiplex PCR; TCRdb stores in-frame clones only, minus some. The table has around 60,000 clones, approximately 90% seen once. No antigen has been identified for these receptors. Sample time point: week 11, during vaccination. Every single dose of the vaccine, 300 ug of mutant IDH1 20-mer peptide, came with topical imiquimod. The source was PBMCs, collected from a glioma patient whose treatment included an IDH1 peptide vaccine. The receptors come from a man aged 35-49 years with glioma.

The gene calls are TRBV30 and TRBJ1-2; D unresolved. The CDR3 totals 10 residues. Per the germline V gene, CDR1 is GTSNPN and CDR2 is SVGIG (reference sequence). Trimming took off 3 bases at V and 8 bases at J, with 7 bases between the two ends. The CDR3, as DNA: TGTGCCTGGAGGCTTGAAGGCTACACCTTC. Amino acids: CAWRLEGYTF.

The rearrangement uses TRBV5-1 and TRBJ2-3, with D unclear. The CDR3 loop spans 12 amino acids. The germline gives CDR1 SGHRS, CDR2 YFSETQ. V was clipped by 0 bases and J by 5 bases, with 4 bases between them. CDR3 nucleotides: TGCGCCAGCAGCTTGGGAGGAGATACGCAGTATTTT. This sequence encodes CASSLGGDTQYF.

The chain combines TRBV2 with TRBJ2-4, with D possibly being TRBD1 (5 bases). Germline loops: CDR1 SNHLY, CDR2 FYNNEI. Trimming left V 1 base short and J 2 bases short, with 12 bases between. This CDR3 spans 16 amino acids. The CDR3 nucleotides read TGTGCCAGCAGTGAAGAGGGGTTCGGGTCCAAAAACATTCAGTACTTC. As protein: CASSEEGFGSKNIQYF.

The gene calls are TRBV4-1 and TRBJ1-6; D remains ambiguous. V lost 0 bases and J lost 10, with 13 bases in between. CDR3 length: 15 amino acids. Germline assignment: CDR1 MGHRA and CDR2 YSYEKL. Here the CDR3 reads CASSQDLANRSPLHF. CDR3 bases: TGCGCCAGCAGCCAAGATTTGGCGAATAGGTCACCCCTCCACTTT.

The chain couples TRBV5-8 to TRBJ2-5, with D hard to call. The CDR3 totals 12 residues. The germline gives CDR1 SGHTS, CDR2 YDEGEE. V gave up 7 bases and J gave up 0 bases, with 7 bases separating them. CDR3 sequence reads: CASSMYQETQYF. DNA for the CDR3: TGTGCCAGCTCCATGTACCAAGAGACCCAGTACTTC. Complete variable domain (other parts from reference TRBV5-8 and TRBJ2-5): EAGVTQSPTHLIKTRGQQATLRCSPISGHTSVYWYQQALGLGLQFLLWYDEGEERNRGNFPPRFSGRQFPNYSSELNVNALELEDSALYLCASSMYQETQYFGPGTRLLVL.

CDR3 bases: TGCGCCAGCAGCCGGGTGCCCTCTGGGGCCAACGTCCTGACTTTC. It specifies CASSRVPSGANVLTF. The chain has TRBV4-1 and TRBJ2-6, with unresolved D. The CDR3 contains 15 residues. Germline lookup yields CDR1 MGHRA and CDR2 YSYEKL. Trimming shortened V by 4 bases and J by 0 bases, and 7 bases separated the two germline ends.

V is TRBV19 and J is TRBJ1-4; D gene unclear. V was shortened by 5 bases and J by 1 base, with 5 bases between the two germline ends. The CDR3 runs 13 residues. CDR1 and CDR2 from the germline V gene are LNHDA and SQIVND (reference sequence). The CDR3 region has the DNA TGTGCCAGTAGTGGTGTAACTAATGAAAAACTGTTTTTT. Amino acid sequence: CASSGVTNEKLFF.

V gene TRBV6-1 combines with J gene TRBJ1-3; TRBD1 might be the D (6 bases). Trimming pared 1 base from V and 3 bases from J, leaving 13 bases between. CDR3 size: 16 residues. CDR1 and CDR2 (germline): MNHNS, SASEGT. CDR3 residues: CASSEVGRGHGNTIYF. CDR3 nucleotide sequence: TGTGCCAGCAGTGAAGTGGGCAGGGGACATGGAAACACCATATATTTT.

The table lists this clone with a few counts. The chain recombines TRBV4-3 with TRBJ2-3, with 7 bases fitting TRBD2. Per the germline V gene, CDR1 is LGHNA and CDR2 is YSLEER. The CDR3 runs to 17 residues. The ends lost 0 bases at V and 7 bases at J; junction bases unmatched: 13. This chain's CDR3 is CASSQDRASGRTNTQYF. In DNA, the CDR3 is TGCGCCAGCAGCCAAGATCGGGCTAGCGGTCGCACGAATACGCAGTATTTT.

This clone has just one count. The rearrangement uses TRBV6-4 and TRBJ1-4, with a possible D match to TRBD1 (5 bases). The length of the CDR3 is 17 residues. The ends were cut back, 3 bases at V and 4 bases at J, with 18 bases in the middle. Per germline, CDR1 MRHNA and CDR2 SNTAGT. The CDR3 DNA reads TGTGCCAGCAGTGAGTCTTTGGGGGGATATGGTAATGAAAAACTGTTTTTT. Protein product: CASSESLGGYGNEKLFF.

The rearrangement uses TRBV2 and TRBJ1-1, with unresolved D. This CDR3 has 15 residues. The V end lost 6 bases, the J end lost 0 bases, and 14 bases lay between the germline ends. Germline lookup yields CDR1 SNHLY and CDR2 FYNNEI. Here the CDR3 reads CASSDLRLMNTEAFF. The CDR3 nucleotides are TGTGCCAGCAGCGATCTCAGGCTAATGAACACTGAAGCTTTCTTT.

The V call is TRBV29-1, the J call TRBJ1-2; 7 positions match TRBD1. Germline-derived CDR1 and CDR2 are SQVTM and ANQGSEA. V lost 4 bases to trimming and J lost 6 bases; unmatched junction nucleotides: 8. There are 13 residues in the CDR3. CDR3 residues: CSVAKTGPHGYTF. In DNA, the CDR3 is TGCAGCGTTGCCAAGACAGGGCCCCATGGCTACACCTTC.

The CDR3 nucleotides are TGTGCCAGCAGTTTAGGCGCGGGAGTAGGGGAGCAGTACTTC. Protein product: CASSLGAGVGEQYF. The V call is TRBV27, the J call TRBJ2-7, with 7 bases fitting TRBD2. The length of the CDR3 is 14 residues. Losses at the gene ends were 2 bases for V and 7 bases for J; bases not matched to a gene: 8. Germline assignment: CDR1 MNHEY and CDR2 SMNVEV (reference sequence).

This clone came up once. This sequence joins TRBV28 and TRBJ1-3, with D hard to call. Germline V gene lookup returns CDR1 MDHEN and CDR2 SYDVKM. The CDR3 extends over 16 amino acids. V was pared by 7 bases and J by 0 bases, with 16 bases between. The CDR3 loop is CASNPGMRFSGNTIYF. As DNA, the CDR3 is TGTGCCAGCAACCCTGGGATGCGTTTCTCTGGAAACACCATATATTTT.

The V and J genes are TRBV6-5 and TRBJ2-1; 7 bases agree with TRBD1. The CDR3 totals 15 residues. CDR1 and CDR2 (germline): MNHEY, SVGAGI. Trimming took 2 bases from V and 5 from J; bases not matched to a gene: 6. CDR3 DNA sequence: TGTGCCAGCAGTTACAACCGGGACAGCAACAATGAGCAGTTCTTC. It yields the protein CASSYNRDSNNEQFF.

The V gene is TRBV9, the J gene TRBJ2-3; no firm D call. CDR1 SGDLS and CDR2 YYNGEE come from the germline V gene. This CDR3 contains 14 residues. V lost 0 bases, J lost 3 bases, and 8 bases lay in between. CDR3 sequence: CASSVGVLTDTQYF. The CDR3, as DNA: TGTGCCAGCAGCGTAGGAGTTTTAACAGATACGCAGTATTTT.

A few counts support this clone. The J gene is TRBJ1-1, the V gene TRBV7-9; D gene unclear. The CDR3 totals 16 residues. Germline assignment: CDR1 SEHNR and CDR2 FQNEAQ (reference sequence). Trimming stripped 2 bases from V and 3 bases from J, with 16 bases between. Here the CDR3 reads CASSLSLRLKDTEAFF. The DNA of the CDR3 is TGTGCCAGCAGCTTATCTCTCAGGTTAAAGGACACTGAAGCTTTCTTT.

This chain links TRBV6-4 with TRBJ2-2; D is undetermined. Germline CDR1 and CDR2: MRHNA and SNTAGT. CDR3 length equals 13 residues. Trimming took off 0 bases at V and 5 bases at J, with 4 bases between the two ends. The CDR3 is CASSDSLTGELFF. CDR3 nucleotide sequence: TGTGCCAGCAGTGACTCGCTGACCGGGGAGCTGTTTTTT.

The chain combines TRBV28 with TRBJ2-3, with TRBD2 as a possible D gene (5 bases). The CDR3 runs to 16 residues. CDR1 is MDHEN and CDR2 is SYDVKM in the germline V gene. V lost 6 bases to trimming and J lost 1 base, with 17 bases between them. Written as DNA, the CDR3 is TGTGCCAGCAGGACTACCGGAGGTTGGGGCACAGATACGCAGTATTTT. This encodes CASRTTGGWGTDTQYF.

The chain recombines TRBV7-9 with TRBJ2-7; possibly TRBD1 for D (6 bases). Germline V gene sequence: CDR1 SEHNR, CDR2 FQNEAQ (reference sequence). The CDR3 extends over 15 amino acids. V lost 4 bases, J lost 6 bases, and 19 bases lay in between. The CDR3 nucleotides read TGTGCCAGCAGCTCGGGGACGGCCGTCAGGGGCGAGCAGTACGTC. This sequence encodes CASSSGTAVRGEQYV.

This clone was picked up a small number of times. The genes are TRBV28 and TRBJ1-5; D possibly corresponds to TRBD1 (5 bases). The CDR3 is made up of 14 amino acids. The germline V and J ends were trimmed by 4 bases and 2 bases, with 9 bases remaining between them. The germline CDR1 and CDR2 sequences are MDHEN and SYDVKM. The CDR3: CASSSPGRNQPQHF. In DNA form, the CDR3 reads TGTGCCAGCAGTTCCCCGGGACGCAATCAGCCCCAGCATTTT.

There are a few counts of this clone. The chain links TRBV7-2 to TRBJ2-5; weak D call: TRBD1 (5 bases). The germline V and J ends were trimmed by 1 base and 0 bases, with 6 bases remaining between them. The CDR3 extends over 14 amino acids. Germline CDR1 is SGHTA and CDR2 is FQGNSA. The CDR3 spells CASSLDRNQETQYF. CDR3 DNA: TGTGCCAGCAGCTTAGACAGGAACCAAGAGACCCAGTACTTC.

DNA for the CDR3: TGTGCCTGGAGTGTTCTCTATGGCTACACCTTC. This translates into CAWSVLYGYTF. This sequence joins TRBV30 and TRBJ1-2, with D unclear. From germline, CDR1 is GTSNPN and CDR2 SVGIG (reference sequence). Between the trimmed V and J ends, which lost 0 bases and 4 bases, there was a span of 3 bases. The length of the CDR3 is 11 residues.